The sequence of this T cell receptor beta chain was determined in a study of cytomegalovirus exposure and HLA in healthy donors. Study information: Researchers found that about 82% of 300 to 450 genotyped donors fell within the Caucasian-associated ancestry cluster.

About this clone: What it recognizes is unknown.

Study-level points and caveats: It was taken for granted in presence/absence analyses that sequencing depth across donors was roughly uniform.

Donors counted as nominally healthy when sampled, yet unrecorded immune exposures were likely. The study ran its PCR with 60 Vbeta and 13 Jbeta primers. The table came from immunoSEQ multiplex PCR; TCRdb's copy has only in-frame clones and leaves some out. Among about 130,000 clones, about 81% were seen once, and the ten largest hold 5.5% to 7%. This TCR came from a woman in her thirties or forties in good health and CMV-seropositive. The sample comprised PBMCs.

The CDR3 here is CASSLDSTGTSYEQYF. The CDR3 nucleotides are TGTGCCAGCAGCTTAGATAGCACAGGCACCTCCTACGAGCAGTACTTC. This chain links TRBV11-3 with TRBJ2-7, with a weak D call TRBD1 (5 bases). Trimming removed 0 bases from V and 0 bases from J, with 12 bases in between. The germline CDR1 and CDR2 sequences are SGHNT and YENEEA. The CDR3 has 16 residues.